A single T cell receptor (beta chain) is shown here with its context. These data belong to a study of PD-1 and CTLA-4 blockade in melanoma. Here immunoSEQ multiplex PCR was the method, and the copy in TCRdb shows in-frame clones only, minus some. The sample has about 28,000 clones; roughly 89% are singletons. The CDR3 totals 19 residues. The V end lost 4 bases, the J end lost 4 bases, and 28 bases lay between the germline ends. Germline CDR1 and CDR2: MGHRA and YSYEKL. This chain connects TRBV4-1 to TRBJ1-2; D ambiguous. The sequencing used CD8+ T cells from peripheral blood, collected before anti-PD-1 treatment. The TCR was taken from a human donor with melanoma. The CDR3 loop is CASSLALSGSKARSYGYTF. The CDR3 nucleotides are TGCGCCAGCAGCCTTGCGCTATCGGGGAGTAAGGCACGGAGCTATGGCTACACCTTC.